The sequence of this T cell receptor (beta chain) was determined in a study of blood T cell repertoires in COVID-19. The wider study: COVID-19 samples from acute and convalescent phases originated in the United States, Italy and Spain. Sources were T cells, B-cell-depleted T cells, or PBMCs; the material itself was cDNA or gDNA.

Germline V gene data show CDR1 as SGDLS and CDR2 as YYNGEE. V lost 0 bases, J lost 7 bases, and 4 bases stayed unmatched. The CDR3 sequence is 17 residues long. Libraries were prepared by immunoSEQ multiplex PCR; TCRdb keeps only in-frame clonotypes and omits some of them. The data contain some 170,000 clones, over 75% of them singletons. The TCR comes from a man between 65 and 85 years old with acute or convalescent COVID-19. The sequencing sample was made of peripheral blood. The J gene is TRBJ2-1, the V gene TRBV9; TRBD2 agrees at 16 bases. DNA of the CDR3: TGTGCCAGCAGCGTAGCGGGACTAGCGGGGGGGAAGAATGAGCAGTTCTTC. Its translation is CASSVAGLAGGKNEQFF.